This is a list of T cell receptor beta chains from one sample in a study of identical twins' blood T cells. One entry per CDR3 protein results from TCRdb running MiXCR on the 5' RACE reads. The sample holds 300,000 to 400,000 distinct CDR3 sequences, 28% seen once. The material sequenced was PBMCs. These receptors all come from a woman aged 18-55 years in good health. CDR3s include the opening cysteine and the closing phenylalanine or tryptophan. Fields, in order: J gene, D gene, V gene, clone size, CDR3 DNA, CDR3 protein. D genes are given only for firm matches. Rows give clone size only sometimes, using once, few, many, or a class for an expanded clone.

TRBJ2-7	NA	TRBV20-1	NA	TGCAGTGCTGGGGGGCGCGGCTACGAGCAGTACTTC	CSAGGRGYEQYF
TRBJ2-1	NA	TRBV5-6	NA	TGTGCCAGCAGCTTGGAGACAATCGACCGGCCCTACAATGAGCAGTTCTTC	CASSLETIDRPYNEQFF
TRBJ2-5	TRBD2	TRBV20-1	few	TGCAGTGCTAGAGATGAGTCAGCGGGGGGTAAGATACAAGAGACCCAGTACTTC	CSARDESAGGKIQETQYF
TRBJ1-1	NA	TRBV5-1	few	TGCGCCAGCAGCTTATTCGACGGGAACACTGAAGCTTTCTTT	CASSLFDGNTEAFF
TRBJ2-3	TRBD1	TRBV20-1	few	TGCAGTGCTACCTACTGGGACAGGGGGCTAAAAGATACGCAGTATTTT	CSATYWDRGLKDTQYF
TRBJ1-1	NA	TRBV20-1	once	TGCAGTTCTAGGGTTTCCGGGACAAGGAACACTGAAGCTTTCTTT	CSSRVSGTRNTEAFF
TRBJ1-3	NA	TRBV12-3/TRBV12-4	NA	TGTGCCAGCAATGGTCGGGGGGAATCTGGAAACACCATATATTTT	CASNGRGESGNTIYF
TRBJ1-2	NA	TRBV12-3/TRBV12-4	few	TGTGCCAGCAGTTCACCCGGGCAGGTAGCCGATAACTATGGCTACACCTTC	CASSSPGQVADNYGYTF
TRBJ2-3	TRBD2	TRBV20-1	NA	TGCAGTGCTGATTCCGGACTAGCGGGGGTGGCAGATACGCAGTATTTT	CSADSGLAGVADTQYF
TRBJ1-1	NA	TRBV29-1	many	TGCAGCGTTGACCTCGGGGGGGTGAACACTGAAGCTTTCTTT	CSVDLGGVNTEAFF
TRBJ1-4	NA	TRBV20-1	NA	TGCAGTGCCCACCGAGATAGAGACGAAAAACTGTTTTTT	CSAHRDRDEKLFF
TRBJ2-1	NA	TRBV9	few	TGTGCCAGCAGCGTTCAGGCAGGCGGTGGTGGGGAGCAGTTCTTC	CASSVQAGGGGEQFF
TRBJ1-2	NA	TRBV20-1	many	TGCAGTGCTAGGGGTTGGGGACAAGGATATGGCTACACCTTC	CSARGWGQGYGYTF
TRBJ1-4	TRBD1	TRBV2	few	TGTGCCAGCAGTGGGGACAGCCTGAATGAAAAACTGTTTTTT	CASSGDSLNEKLFF
TRBJ1-2	TRBD1	TRBV5-1	NA	TGCGCCAGCAGCTCCGGGGACAGCAACTATGGCTACACCTTC	CASSSGDSNYGYTF
TRBJ1-6	NA	TRBV5-1	NA	TGCGCCAGCAGCTTGTGGGATACCGACTCACCCCTCCACTTT	CASSLWDTDSPLHF
TRBJ1-1	NA	TRBV29-1	few	TGCAGCTTTGTAAGGAACACTGAAGCTTTCTTT	CSFVRNTEAFF
TRBJ2-2	NA	TRBV20-1	NA	TGCAGTGCTAGAGATCGCGTCCACGGGGAGCTGTTTTTT	CSARDRVHGELFF